These T cell receptor beta chains were read from a single sample in a study of CD8+CD57+ T cells in acquired aplastic anemia. MiXCR was run by TCRdb on the reads, yielding one entry per CDR3 protein. The sample has roughly 86,000 distinct CDR3 sequences, 40% to 50% seen once. Sequenced sample: sorted CD4+, CD8+, or CD8+CD57+ T cells (not recorded which) from PBMCs. The source of these receptors is a human donor in good health, serving as a control. The CDR3 runs from the conserved cysteine through the conserved F or W. The order of the fields is D gene, V gene, clone size, J gene, CDR3 protein, CDR3 DNA. A D gene is named only where the DNA matches it firmly. Where a row states a size, it is once, few, many or the class of an expanded clone; other rows omit it.

>TRBD1|TRBV5-5|NA|TRBJ1-1
CASSWGTGIPNTEAFF
TGTGCCAGCAGCTGGGGGACAGGGATTCCGAACACTGAAGCTTTCTTT
>NA|TRBV6-2/TRBV6-3|NA|TRBJ1-2
CASSYSGPGMGSFSGYTF
TGTGCCAGCAGTTACTCCGGGCCGGGGATGGGATCTTTTTCGGGCTACACCTTC
>TRBD1|TRBV15|NA|TRBJ2-7
CATSADRVLAEQYF
TGTGCCACCAGCGCAGACAGGGTCCTCGCCGAGCAGTACTTC
>TRBD1|TRBV19|NA|TRBJ1-1
CASSIQPTGQGKAEAFF
TGTGCCAGTAGTATCCAACCGACGGGACAGGGGAAGGCTGAAGCTTTCTTT
>TRBD2|TRBV7-8|NA|TRBJ2-7
CASSLRSAGGYNSYEQYF
TGTGCCAGCAGCTTACGGTCAGCGGGAGGATATAACTCCTACGAGCAGTACTTC
>NA|TRBV19|NA|TRBJ1-1
CASSTRSGSMNTEAFF
TGTGCCAGTAGTACCCGGTCGGGGTCCATGAACACTGAAGCTTTCTTT
>NA|TRBV25-1|NA|TRBJ1-2
CASSGGPNYGYTF
TGTGCCAGCAGCGGCGGTCCGAACTATGGCTACACCTTC
>NA|TRBV9|NA|TRBJ2-3
CASSALGGAGSTDTQYF
TGTGCCAGCAGCGCACTGGGGGGAGCGGGTAGCACAGATACGCAGTATTTT
>NA|TRBV10-3|NA|TRBJ1-5
CAISELGTTNQPQHF
TGTGCCATCAGTGAGTTAGGGACAACAAATCAGCCCCAGCATTTT
>NA|TRBV5-1|NA|TRBJ1-4
CASRPSQNEKLFF
TGCGCCAGCAGACCGTCTCAAAATGAAAAACTGTTTTTT
>TRBD2|TRBV29-1|NA|TRBJ2-2
CSVRTSGSGELFF
TGCAGCGTTAGGACTAGCGGGAGCGGGGAGCTGTTTTTT
>NA|TRBV5-1|NA|TRBJ2-7
CASSLSKQGSYEQYF
TGCGCCAGCAGCTTGTCTAAACAGGGCTCCTACGAGCAGTACTTC
>NA|TRBV10-1|many|TRBJ2-7
CASSDRGVREQYF
TGCGCCAGCAGTGACAGGGGAGTCCGCGAGCAGTACTTC
>TRBD2|TRBV7-9|many|TRBJ2-7
CASSLGAGVKVEQYF
TGTGCCAGCAGCTTAGGAGCGGGGGTGAAGGTCGAGCAGTACTTC
>NA|TRBV5-1|NA|TRBJ2-3
CASSFNPGFPLRDEYTQYF
TGCGCCAGCAGCTTCAATCCGGGATTCCCTCTGCGTGATGAATATACGCAGTATTTT
>TRBD1|TRBV2|NA|TRBJ1-2
CAGWTGANIHGYTF
TGTGCCGGCTGGACAGGGGCGAATATTCATGGCTACACCTTC
>NA|TRBV10-2|NA|TRBJ1-1
CASRRTEHITEAFF
TGCGCCAGCAGAAGGACAGAACATATCACTGAAGCTTTCTTT
>NA|TRBV16|many|TRBJ1-4
CASSQSPGIEEKLFF
TGTGCCAGCAGCCAATCCCCGGGGATCGAGGAAAAACTGTTTTTT
>NA|TRBV9|NA|TRBJ2-5
CASSAIPAGPGETQYF
TGTGCCAGCAGCGCAATACCTGCAGGCCCCGGAGAGACCCAGTACTTC
>NA|TRBV25-1|many|TRBJ1-2
CASSEGGINYGYTF
TGTGCCAGCAGTGAAGGGGGTATAAACTATGGCTACACCTTC
>NA|TRBV24-1|many|TRBJ1-2
CATSDSHYGHDYGYTF
TGTGCCACCAGTGATTCACATTACGGACATGACTATGGCTACACCTTC
>NA|TRBV3-1|many|TRBJ2-7
CASSQDPSGEQYF
TGTGCCAGCAGCCAAGATCCCAGCGGGGAGCAGTACTTC
>TRBD1|TRBV12-3/TRBV12-4|many|TRBJ1-3
CASSLGQGGNTIYF
TGTGCCAGCAGTTTAGGACAGGGGGGAAACACCATATATTTT
>NA|TRBV25-1|NA|TRBJ2-1
CASSEQTSNEQFF
TGTGCCAGCAGTGAACAAACCAGCAATGAGCAGTTCTTC
>TRBD2|TRBV20-1|NA|TRBJ2-7
CSARGRGNEQYF
TGCAGTGCTAGGGGGCGGGGGAACGAGCAGTACTTC
>NA|TRBV12-5|few|TRBJ2-7
CASGGPNEQYF
TGTGCTAGTGGTGGCCCGAACGAGCAGTACTTC
>NA|TRBV29-1|NA|TRBJ2-1
CSQGGDSYNEQFF
TGCAGCCAGGGCGGGGACTCCTACAATGAGCAGTTCTTC
>TRBD1|TRBV19|many|TRBJ2-3
CASSIRQGYTDTQYF
TGTGCCAGTAGTATCCGACAGGGGTACACAGATACGCAGTATTTT
>TRBD1|TRBV5-1|many|TRBJ2-7
CASSLGQGHEQYF
TGCGCCAGCAGCTTGGGACAGGGACACGAGCAGTACTTC
>NA|TRBV18|few|TRBJ2-7
CASSPGRAHEQYF
TGTGCCAGCTCACCGGGCAGAGCCCACGAGCAGTACTTC
>NA|TRBV7-9|NA|TRBJ1-2
CASSPGDNYGYTF
TGTGCCAGCAGCCCTGGGGACAACTATGGCTACACCTTC
>NA|TRBV20-1|few|TRBJ1-1
CSARGFGNAEAFF
TGCAGTGCTAGGGGGTTCGGGAACGCTGAAGCTTTCTTT
>NA|TRBV7-9|many|TRBJ2-7
CASSLADTSYEQYF
TGTGCCAGCAGCTTAGCTGACACTTCCTACGAGCAGTACTTC
>NA|TRBV4-2|NA|TRBJ2-1
CASSQLEELGNEQFF
TGTGCCAGCAGCCAGTTGGAAGAGCTCGGCAATGAGCAGTTCTTC
>TRBD1|TRBV29-1|NA|TRBJ1-1
CSVEGTGATEAFF
TGCAGCGTTGAAGGGACAGGCGCCACTGAAGCTTTCTTT
>NA|TRBV6-5|many|TRBJ1-1
CASTSPARLTEAFF
TGTGCCAGCACCTCCCCGGCACGGTTAACTGAAGCTTTCTTT
>TRBD1|TRBV19|NA|TRBJ1-5
CATGQANQPQHF
TGTGCCACCGGACAGGCTAATCAGCCCCAGCATTTT
>TRBD1|TRBV30|NA|TRBJ1-5
CAWSLPGTGFEPQHF
TGTGCCTGGAGTCTCCCCGGGACAGGATTTGAACCCCAGCATTTT
>TRBD2|TRBV9|once|TRBJ2-7
CASSALGGAGANEQYF
TGTGCCAGCAGCGCACTGGGGGGAGCGGGGGCCAATGAGCAGTACTTC
>NA|TRBV25-1|NA|TRBJ2-4
CASAYTEPQAKNIQYF
TGTGCCAGCGCCTACACCGAACCTCAAGCCAAAAACATTCAGTACTTC
>NA|TRBV6-1|many|TRBJ2-7
CASSPATNSYEQYF
TGTGCCAGCAGTCCAGCCACTAACTCCTACGAGCAGTACTTC
>NA|TRBV4-1|NA|TRBJ2-6
CASSQTGLPGANVLTF
TGCGCCAGCAGCCAGACAGGTCTGCCTGGGGCCAACGTCCTGACTTTC
>NA|TRBV19|NA|TRBJ1-5
CASSSGAGENQPQHF
TGTGCCAGTAGTAGTGGGGCAGGGGAAAATCAGCCCCAGCATTTT
>NA|TRBV20-1|many|TRBJ1-3
CSASPDSAASGNTIYF
TGCAGTGCTAGCCCCGACAGTGCCGCCTCTGGAAACACCATATATTTT